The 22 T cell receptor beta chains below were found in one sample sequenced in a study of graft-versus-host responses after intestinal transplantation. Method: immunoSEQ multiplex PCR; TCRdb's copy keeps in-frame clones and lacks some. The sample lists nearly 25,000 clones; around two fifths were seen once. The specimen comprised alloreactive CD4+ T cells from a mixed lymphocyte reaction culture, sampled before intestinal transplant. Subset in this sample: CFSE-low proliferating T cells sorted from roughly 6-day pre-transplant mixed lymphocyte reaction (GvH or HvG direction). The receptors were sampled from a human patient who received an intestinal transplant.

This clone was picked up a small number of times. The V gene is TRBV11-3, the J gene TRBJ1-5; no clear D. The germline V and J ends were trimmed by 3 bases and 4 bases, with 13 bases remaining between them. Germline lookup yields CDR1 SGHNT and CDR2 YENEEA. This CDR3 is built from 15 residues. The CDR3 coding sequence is TGTGCCAGCAGCTTGCGGTACGGGGAGAATCAGCCCCAGCATTTT. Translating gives CASSLRYGENQPQHF.

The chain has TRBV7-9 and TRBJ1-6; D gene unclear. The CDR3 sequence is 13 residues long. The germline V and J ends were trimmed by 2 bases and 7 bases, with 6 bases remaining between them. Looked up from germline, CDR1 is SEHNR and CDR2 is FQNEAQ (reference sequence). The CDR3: CASSLNSNSPLHF. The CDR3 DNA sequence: TGTGCCAGCAGCTTAAACAGCAATTCACCCCTCCACTTT.

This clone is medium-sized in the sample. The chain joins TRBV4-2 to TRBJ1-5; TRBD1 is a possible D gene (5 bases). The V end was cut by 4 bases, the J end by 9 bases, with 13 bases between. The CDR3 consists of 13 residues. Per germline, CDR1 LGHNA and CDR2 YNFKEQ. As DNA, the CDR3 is TGTGCCAGCAGCCGCGGGACCGTCGCGCCCCAGCATTTT. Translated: CASSRGTVAPQHF.

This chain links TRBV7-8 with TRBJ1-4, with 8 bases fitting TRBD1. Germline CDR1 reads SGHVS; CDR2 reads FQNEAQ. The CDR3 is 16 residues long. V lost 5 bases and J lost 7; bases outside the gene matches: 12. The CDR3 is CASSRLRAGGIEKLFF. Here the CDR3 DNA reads TGTGCCAGCAGCCGGCTTAGGGCAGGGGGCATTGAAAAACTGTTTTTT. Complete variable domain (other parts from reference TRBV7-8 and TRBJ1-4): GAGVSQSPRYKVAKRGQDVALRCDPISGHVSLFWYQQALGQGPEFLTYFQNEAQLDKSGLPSDRFFAERPEGSVSTLKIQRTQQEDSAVYLCASSRLRAGGIEKLFFGSGTQLSVL.

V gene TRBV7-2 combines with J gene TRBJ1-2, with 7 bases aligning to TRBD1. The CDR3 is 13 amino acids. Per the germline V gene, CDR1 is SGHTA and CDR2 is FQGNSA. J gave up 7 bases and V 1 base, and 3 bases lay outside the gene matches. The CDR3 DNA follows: TGTGCCAGCAGCTTAGAAGGGGGCCGTGGCTACACCTTC. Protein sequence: CASSLEGGRGYTF.

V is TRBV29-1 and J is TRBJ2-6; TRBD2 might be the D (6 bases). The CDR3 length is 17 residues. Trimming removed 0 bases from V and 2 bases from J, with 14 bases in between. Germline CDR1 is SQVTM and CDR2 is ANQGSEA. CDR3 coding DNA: TGCAGCGTTGAAGAGGAGGGAGTCTACCCTGGGGCCAACGTCCTGACTTTC. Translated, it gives CSVEEEGVYPGANVLTF.

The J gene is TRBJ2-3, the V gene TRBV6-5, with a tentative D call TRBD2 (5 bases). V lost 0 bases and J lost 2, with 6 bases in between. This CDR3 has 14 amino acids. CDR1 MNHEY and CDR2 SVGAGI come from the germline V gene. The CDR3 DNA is TGTGCCAGCAGTTACTCGGGAGTCACAGATACGCAGTATTTT. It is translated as CASSYSGVTDTQYF.

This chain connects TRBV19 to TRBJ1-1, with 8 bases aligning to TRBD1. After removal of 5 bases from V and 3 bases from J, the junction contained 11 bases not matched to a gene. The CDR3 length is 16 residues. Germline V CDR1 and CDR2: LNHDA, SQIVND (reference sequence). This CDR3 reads CASSPRGPGSYTEAFF. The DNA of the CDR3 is TGTGCCAGTAGTCCCAGGGGGCCAGGTTCGTACACTGAAGCTTTCTTT.

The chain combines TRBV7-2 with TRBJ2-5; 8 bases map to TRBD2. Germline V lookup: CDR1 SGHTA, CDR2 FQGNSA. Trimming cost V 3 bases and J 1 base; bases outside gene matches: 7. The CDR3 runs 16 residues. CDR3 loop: CASSFPYGRGQETQYF. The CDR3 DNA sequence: TGTGCCAGCAGCTTCCCGTACGGGAGGGGCCAAGAGACCCAGTACTTC. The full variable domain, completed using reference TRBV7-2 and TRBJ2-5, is GAGVSQSPSNKVTEKGKDVELRCDPISGHTALYWYRQSLGQGLEFLIYFQGNSAPDKSGLPSDRFSAERTGGSVSTLTIQRTQQEDSAVYLCASSFPYGRGQETQYFGPGTRLLVL.

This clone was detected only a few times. CDR3 bases: TGCGCCAGCAGCCAAGATTTACGGTACGAGCAGTACTTC. Translated, it gives CASSQDLRYEQYF. The V and J genes are TRBV4-3 and TRBJ2-7; D is unresolved. The CDR3 extends over 13 amino acids. V lost 0 bases to trimming and J lost 4 bases, with 7 bases between them. Germline-derived CDR1 and CDR2 are LGHNA and YSLEER.

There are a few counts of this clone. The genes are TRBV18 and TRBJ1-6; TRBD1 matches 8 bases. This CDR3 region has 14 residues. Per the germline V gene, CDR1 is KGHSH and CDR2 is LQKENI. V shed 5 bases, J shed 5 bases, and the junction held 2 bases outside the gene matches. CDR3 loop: CASSAGQDNSPLHF. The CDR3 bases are TGTGCCAGCTCAGCGGGACAGGATAATTCACCCCTCCACTTT.

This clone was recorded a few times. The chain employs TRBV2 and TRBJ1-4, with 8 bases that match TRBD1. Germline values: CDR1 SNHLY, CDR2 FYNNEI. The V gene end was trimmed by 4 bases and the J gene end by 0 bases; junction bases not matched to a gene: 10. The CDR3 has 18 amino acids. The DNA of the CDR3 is TGTGCCAGCAGTGGTAGTAGCAGGGGGCGGGCAACTAATGAAAAACTGTTTTTT. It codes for CASSGSSRGRATNEKLFF.

The CDR3 nucleotides are TGCGCCAGCGGCCCCGGGACAGGGTACTTCTATGGCTACACCTTC. Its translation is CASGPGTGYFYGYTF. The rearrangement uses TRBV5-1 and TRBJ1-2; 9 positions agree with TRBD1. The CDR3 spans 15 residues. Germline CDR1 is SGHRS and CDR2 is YFSETQ. Germline trimming cut 7 bases from V and 4 bases from J; bases unmatched to any gene: 11.

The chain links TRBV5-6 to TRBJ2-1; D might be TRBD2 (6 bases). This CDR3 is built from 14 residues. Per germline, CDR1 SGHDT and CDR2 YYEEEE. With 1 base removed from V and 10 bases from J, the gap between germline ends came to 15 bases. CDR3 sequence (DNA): TGTGCCAGCAGCTTGTATCGACTAGTAGGGGAGCAGTTCTTC. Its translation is CASSLYRLVGEQFF.

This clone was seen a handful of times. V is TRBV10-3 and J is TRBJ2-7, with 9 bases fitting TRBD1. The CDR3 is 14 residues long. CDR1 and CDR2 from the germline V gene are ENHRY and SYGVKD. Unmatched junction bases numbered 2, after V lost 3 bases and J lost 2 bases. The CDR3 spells CAISDGTGTYEQYF. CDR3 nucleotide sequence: TGTGCCATCAGTGACGGGACAGGGACCTACGAGCAGTACTTC.

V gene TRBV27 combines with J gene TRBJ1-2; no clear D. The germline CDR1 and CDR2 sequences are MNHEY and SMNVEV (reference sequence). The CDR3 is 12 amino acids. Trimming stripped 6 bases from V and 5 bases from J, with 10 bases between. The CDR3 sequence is CASRSQKYGYTF. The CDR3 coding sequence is TGTGCCAGCAGGTCACAGAAATATGGCTACACCTTC.

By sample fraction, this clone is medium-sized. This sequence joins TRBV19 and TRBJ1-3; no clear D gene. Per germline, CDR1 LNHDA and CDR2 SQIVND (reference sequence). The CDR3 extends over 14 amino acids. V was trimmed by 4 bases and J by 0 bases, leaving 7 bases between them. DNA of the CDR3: TGTGCCAGTAGTAACCTAGTCTCTGGAAACACCATATATTTT. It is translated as CASSNLVSGNTIYF.

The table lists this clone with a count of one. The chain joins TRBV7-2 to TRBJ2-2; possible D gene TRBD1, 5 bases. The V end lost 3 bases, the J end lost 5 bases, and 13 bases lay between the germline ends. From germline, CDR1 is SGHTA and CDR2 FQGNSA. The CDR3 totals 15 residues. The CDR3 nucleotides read TGTGCCAGCAGCTTTGACAGCGCCGCTACCGGGGAGCTGTTTTTT. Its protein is CASSFDSAATGELFF.

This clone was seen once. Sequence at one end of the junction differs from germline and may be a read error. CDR3 DNA: TGCGCCATCAGTGACTACAGGGTACTAGCGAGCAAGCAGTACTTC. The encoded protein is CAISDYRVLASKQYF. J is TRBJ2-7 and V is TRBV10-3; D perhaps matches TRBD2 (7 bases). Germline CDR1 ENHRY, CDR2 SYGVKD. CDR3 length equals 15 residues.

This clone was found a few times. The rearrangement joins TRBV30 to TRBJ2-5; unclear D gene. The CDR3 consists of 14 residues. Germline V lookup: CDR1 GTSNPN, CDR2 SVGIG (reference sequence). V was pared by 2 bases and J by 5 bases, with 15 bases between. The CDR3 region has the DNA TGTGCCTGGAGTCCTCTGAGGTTGTCGGAGACCCAGTACTTC. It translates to CAWSPLRLSETQYF.

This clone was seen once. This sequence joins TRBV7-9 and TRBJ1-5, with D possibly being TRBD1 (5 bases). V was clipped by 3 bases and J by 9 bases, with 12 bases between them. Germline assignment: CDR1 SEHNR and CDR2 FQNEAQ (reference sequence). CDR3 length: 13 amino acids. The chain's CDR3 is CASSLTVYSPQHF. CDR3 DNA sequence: TGTGCCAGCAGCTTGACAGTTTATTCGCCCCAGCATTTT.

The CDR3 DNA is TGCGCCAGCAGCCAAGATCACCTCAGGGGTAATCATTCACCCCTCCACTTT. Amino acid sequence: CASSQDHLRGNHSPLHF. The gene calls are TRBV4-3 and TRBJ1-6; possible D gene TRBD1, 6 bases. Trimming left V 0 bases short and J 8 bases short, with 17 bases between. This CDR3 is 17 amino acids long. Germline loops: CDR1 LGHNA, CDR2 YSLEER.